These T cell receptor beta chains were read from a single sample in a study of T cell changes during pregnancy in multiple sclerosis. The repertoire was sequenced with immunoSEQ multiplex PCR; TCRdb's copy has only in-frame clones and lacks some. The sample has some 83,000 clones, about nine tenths seen once. The starting material was PBMCs, obtained in the first trimester of pregnancy. These receptors all stem from a female donor in good health, serving as a control in a pregnancy study. Some clones in this sample may be carry-over from other donors' samples. The CDR3 runs from the conserved cysteine through the conserved F or W. D genes are given only for firm matches. Expanded clones are given a class, and other clones once, few, many or no size at all.

. TRBD1 TRBJ1-2 TRBV6-1 CASSAKPGQGLRGYTF TGTGCCAGCAGTGCAAAACCGGGACAGGGCCTTAGAGGCTACACCTTC
. TRBD2 TRBJ2-3 TRBV5-1 CASSPRLAGATDTQYF TGCGCCAGCAGCCCAAGACTAGCGGGGGCCACAGATACGCAGTATTTT
. TRBD1 TRBJ1-1 TRBV18 CASSPTGFGNTEAFF TGTGCCAGCTCACCGACAGGGTTTGGGAACACTGAAGCTTTCTTT
. . TRBJ2-7 TRBV27 CASSLQGMQEQYF TGTGCCAGCAGTTTACAGGGTATGCAGGAGCAGTACTTC
. . TRBJ2-7 TRBV25-1 CASSEYYSTYEQYF TGTGCCAGCAGTGAATATTACAGTACCTACGAGCAGTACTTC
. TRBD1 TRBJ1-1 TRBV28 CASTSTGMNTEAFF TGTGCCAGCACATCGACAGGGATGAACACTGAAGCTTTCTTT
once . TRBJ2-1 TRBV5-5 CASSLRQSSYNEQFF TGTGCCAGCAGCTTGAGACAGAGCTCCTACAATGAGCAGTTCTTC
. TRBD2 TRBJ2-1 TRBV19 CASSIASGAYNEQFF TGTGCCAGTAGTATAGCGAGCGGGGCCTACAATGAGCAGTTCTTC
. . TRBJ2-5 TRBV5-4 CASSIRDSKETQYF TGTGCCAGCAGCATCCGGGACTCCAAAGAGACCCAGTACTTC
. TRBD2 TRBJ2-1 TRBV7-3 CASSLIGTSAYNEQFF TGTGCCAGCAGCTTAATCGGGACTAGCGCCTACAATGAGCAGTTCTTC
. TRBD2 TRBJ2-3 TRBV5-1 CASSLTRGGQDTQYF TGCGCCAGCAGCTTAACGCGGGGGGGCCAAGATACGCAGTATTTT
. . TRBJ1-5 TRBV5-6 CASSLAGVSNQPQHF TGTGCCAGCAGCTTGGCCGGAGTTAGCAATCAGCCCCAGCATTTT
many . TRBJ1-1 TRBV6-4 CASSRTANTEAFF TGTGCCAGCAGTCGCACAGCGAACACTGAAGCTTTCTTT
. . TRBJ1-2 TRBV19 CASSSGPGGVYGYTF TGTGCCAGTAGCTCGGGTCCGGGTGGAGTCTATGGCTACACCTTC
once TRBD1 TRBJ1-2 TRBV11-2 CATRTGGSGYTF TGTGCCACCCGGACAGGTGGGTCTGGCTACACCTTC
. TRBD1 TRBJ2-1 TRBV7-9 CASSAYRGLSYNEQFF TGTGCCAGCAGCGCCTACAGGGGGCTATCCTACAATGAGCAGTTCTTC
. TRBD1 TRBJ1-2 TRBV7-9 CASSLSTDRQYGYTF TGTGCCAGCAGCTTATCAACGGACAGGCAGTATGGCTACACCTTC
. TRBD2 TRBJ2-7 TRBV7-2 CASSPSPGRVYEQYF TGTGCCAGCAGCCCTTCCCCCGGGAGGGTCTACGAGCAGTACTTC
. . TRBJ1-4 TRBV6-1 CASSEDQTEHSDPNEKLFF TGTGCCAGCAGTGAAGACCAGACAGAACACTCTGATCCTAATGAAAAACTGTTTTTT
once . TRBJ2-2 TRBV7-8 CASTHGAGNTGELFF TGTGCCAGCACCCACGGCGCGGGGAACACCGGGGAGCTGTTTTTT
. . TRBJ2-1 TRBV18 CASSPLGASHNEQFF TGTGCCAGCTCACCACTGGGGGCATCTCACAATGAGCAGTTCTTC
few . TRBJ1-1 TRBV7-2 CASSRGTYDEAFF TGTGCCAGCAGTCGGGGAACCTATGATGAAGCTTTCTTT
. . TRBJ2-7 TRBV11-2 CASMGLGDEQYF TGTGCCAGCATGGGGCTCGGCGACGAGCAGTACTTC
. . TRBJ1-1 TRBV21-1 CASSKDRRRGEAFF TGTGCCAGCAGCAAAGATAGACGACGGGGTGAAGCTTTCTTT
. TRBD1 TRBJ1-2 TRBV19 CASSITPPTGLIGYTF TGTGCCAGTAGTATTACCCCCCCGACAGGGTTGATCGGCTACACCTTC
. TRBD1 TRBJ1-2 TRBV29-1 CSGGQGINYGYTF TGCAGCGGGGGACAGGGAATCAACTATGGCTACACCTTC
. . TRBJ2-7 TRBV10-2 CASSVVDSSYEQYF TGCGCCAGCAGTGTTGTGGACAGCTCCTACGAGCAGTACTTC
few . TRBJ1-1 TRBV7-9 CASSLDRASTGAFF TGTGCCAGCAGCTTAGACAGGGCGAGCACGGGAGCTTTCTTT
. . TRBJ1-3 TRBV28 CASDTDTSGNTIYF TGTGCCAGCGACACCGACACTTCTGGAAACACCATATATTTT
. . TRBJ2-3 TRBV11-3 CASSLGAERHDTQYF TGTGCCAGCAGCTTAGGAGCGGAGCGGCACGATACGCAGTATTTT
. TRBD2 TRBJ2-7 TRBV28 CASSFHLAGGVYEQYF TGTGCCAGCAGTTTCCATTTAGCGGGGGGGGTCTACGAGCAGTACTTC
. TRBD2 TRBJ2-7 TRBV5-1 CASSLRGGSSYEQYF TGCGCCAGCAGCTTGCGGGGGGGGAGCTCCTACGAGCAGTACTTC
. TRBD1 TRBJ2-5 TRBV7-2 CASSLQGGRETQYF TGTGCCAGCAGCTTACAAGGGGGCCGCGAGACCCAGTACTTC
. . TRBJ2-5 TRBV28 CASSSAVETQYF TGTGCCAGCAGTTCCGCGGTGGAGACCCAGTACTTC
. TRBD1 TRBJ2-7 TRBV2 CASSARQGIYEQYF TGTGCCAGCAGTGCTAGACAGGGTATCTACGAGCAGTACTTC
. TRBD2 TRBJ2-3 TRBV5-1 CASSLASGGPPDTQYF TGCGCCAGCAGCTTGGCTAGCGGGGGGCCCCCAGATACGCAGTATTTT
. . TRBJ2-2 TRBV6-5 CASSLGGANTGELFF TGTGCCAGCAGTTTAGGGGGGGCGAACACCGGGGAGCTGTTTTTT
. . TRBJ2-1 TRBV15 CATSRRPSSRGNNEQFF TGTGCCACCAGCAGACGCCCTAGCTCGCGGGGTAACAATGAGCAGTTCTTC
. . TRBJ2-7 TRBV21-1 CASSRGTGGYYEQYF TGTGCCAGCAGCAGAGGGACAGGGGGGTACTACGAGCAGTACTTC
. TRBD1 TRBJ2-7 TRBV6-5 CASITRQGGYEQYF TGTGCCAGCATTACCCGACAGGGGGGATACGAGCAGTACTTC